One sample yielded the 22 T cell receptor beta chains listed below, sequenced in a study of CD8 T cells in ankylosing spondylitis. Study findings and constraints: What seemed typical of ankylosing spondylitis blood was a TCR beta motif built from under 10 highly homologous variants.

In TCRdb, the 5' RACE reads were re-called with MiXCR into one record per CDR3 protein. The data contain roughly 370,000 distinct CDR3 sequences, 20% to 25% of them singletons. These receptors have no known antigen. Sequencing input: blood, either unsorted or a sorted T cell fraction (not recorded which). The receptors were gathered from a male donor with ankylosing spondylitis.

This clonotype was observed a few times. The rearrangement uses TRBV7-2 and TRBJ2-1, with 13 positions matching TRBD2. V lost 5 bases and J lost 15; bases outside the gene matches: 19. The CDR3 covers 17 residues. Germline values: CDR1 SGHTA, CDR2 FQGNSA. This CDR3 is CASSMNQGLAGSPRRFF. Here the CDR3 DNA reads TGTGCCAGCAGCATGAATCAGGGACTAGCGGGAAGCCCCAGGAGGTTCTTC.

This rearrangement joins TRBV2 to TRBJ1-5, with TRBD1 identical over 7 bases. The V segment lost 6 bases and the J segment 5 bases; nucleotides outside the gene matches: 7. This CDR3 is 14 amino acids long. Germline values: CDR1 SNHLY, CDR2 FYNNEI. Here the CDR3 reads CASRELGGYQPQHF. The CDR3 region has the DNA TGTGCCAGCAGGGAGTTAGGGGGCTATCAGCCCCAGCATTTT.

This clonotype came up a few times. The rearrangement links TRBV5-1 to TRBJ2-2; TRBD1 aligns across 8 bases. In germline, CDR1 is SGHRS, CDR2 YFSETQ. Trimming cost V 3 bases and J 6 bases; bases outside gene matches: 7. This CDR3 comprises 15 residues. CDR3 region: CASSSGTGRAGELFF. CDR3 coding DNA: TGCGCCAGCAGCTCCGGGACAGGAAGGGCCGGGGAGCTGTTTTTT.

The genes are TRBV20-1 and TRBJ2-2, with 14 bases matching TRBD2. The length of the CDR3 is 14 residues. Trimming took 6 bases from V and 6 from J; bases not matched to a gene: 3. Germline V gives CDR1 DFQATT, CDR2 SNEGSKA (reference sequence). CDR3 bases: TGCAGTGCCCCGGGACTAGCGGGAGCCGGGGAGCTGTTTTTT. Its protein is CSAPGLAGAGELFF.

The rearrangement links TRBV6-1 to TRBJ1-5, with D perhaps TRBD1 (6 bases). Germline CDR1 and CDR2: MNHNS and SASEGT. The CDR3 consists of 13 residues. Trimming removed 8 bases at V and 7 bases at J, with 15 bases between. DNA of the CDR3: TGTGCCAGCCGGGGGGGGGCTGGACAGCCCCAGCATTTT. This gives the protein CASRGGAGQPQHF.

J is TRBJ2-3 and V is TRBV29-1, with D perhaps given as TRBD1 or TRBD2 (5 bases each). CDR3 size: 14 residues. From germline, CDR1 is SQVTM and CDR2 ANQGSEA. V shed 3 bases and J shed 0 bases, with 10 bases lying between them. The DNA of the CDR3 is TGCAGCGTTGAGCCCGGGGCTAGCACAGATACGCAGTATTTT. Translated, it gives CSVEPGASTDTQYF.

Here the CDR3 reads CASGWEGANTGELFF. CDR3 nucleotide sequence: TGTGCTAGTGGTTGGGAGGGGGCAAACACCGGGGAGCTGTTTTTT. The V and J genes are TRBV12-5 and TRBJ2-2; D tentatively fits TRBD1 or TRBD2 (7 bases each). Trimming removed 4 bases from V and 2 bases from J, with 11 bases in between. The CDR3 sequence is 15 residues long. CDR1 and CDR2 (germline): LGHNT, FRNRAP.

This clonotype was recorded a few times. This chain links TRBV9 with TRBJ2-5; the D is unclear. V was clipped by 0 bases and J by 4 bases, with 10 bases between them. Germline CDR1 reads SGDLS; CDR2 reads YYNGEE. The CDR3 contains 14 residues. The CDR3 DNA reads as TGTGCCAGCAGCGTAGATCCCAGACGAGAGACCCAGTACTTC. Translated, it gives CASSVDPRRETQYF.

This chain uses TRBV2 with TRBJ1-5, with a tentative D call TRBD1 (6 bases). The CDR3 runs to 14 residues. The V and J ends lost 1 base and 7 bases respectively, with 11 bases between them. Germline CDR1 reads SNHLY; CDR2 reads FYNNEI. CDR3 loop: CASSEEQGGQPQHF. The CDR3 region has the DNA TGTGCCAGCAGTGAAGAACAGGGCGGGCAGCCCCAGCATTTT.

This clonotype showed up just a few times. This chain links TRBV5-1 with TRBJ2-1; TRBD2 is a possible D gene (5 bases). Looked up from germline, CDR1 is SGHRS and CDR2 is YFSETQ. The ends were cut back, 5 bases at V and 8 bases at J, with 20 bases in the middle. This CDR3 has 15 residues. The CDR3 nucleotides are TGCGCCAGCAGGAGGGTGACGGAAGGGATCTATGAGCAGTTCTTC. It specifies CASRRVTEGIYEQFF.

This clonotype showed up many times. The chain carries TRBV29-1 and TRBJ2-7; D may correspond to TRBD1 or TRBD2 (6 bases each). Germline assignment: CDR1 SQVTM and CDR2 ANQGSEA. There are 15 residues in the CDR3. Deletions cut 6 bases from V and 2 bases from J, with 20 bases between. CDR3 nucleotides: TGCAGCGTCTCAAGAGGGGGGATTAAGGCCTACGAGCAGTACTTC. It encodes CSVSRGGIKAYEQYF.

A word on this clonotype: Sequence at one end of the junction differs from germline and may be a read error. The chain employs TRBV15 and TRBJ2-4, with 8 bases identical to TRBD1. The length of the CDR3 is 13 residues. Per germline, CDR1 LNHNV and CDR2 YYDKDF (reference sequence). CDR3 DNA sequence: TGTGCCACCAGCAGAGATTTAGGACAGGGTCCGGACTTC. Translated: CATSRDLGQGPDF.

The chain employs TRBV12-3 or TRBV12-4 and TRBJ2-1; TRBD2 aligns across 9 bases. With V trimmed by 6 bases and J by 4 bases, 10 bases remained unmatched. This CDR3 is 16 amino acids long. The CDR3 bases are TGTGCCAGCAGATTCCTACTAGCGGGTGTTTACAATGAGCAGTTCTTC. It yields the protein CASRFLLAGVYNEQFF.

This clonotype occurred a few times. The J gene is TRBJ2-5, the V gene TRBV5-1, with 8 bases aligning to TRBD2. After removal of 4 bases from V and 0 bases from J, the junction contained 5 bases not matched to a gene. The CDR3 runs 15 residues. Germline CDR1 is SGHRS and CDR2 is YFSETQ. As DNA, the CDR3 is TGCGCCAGCAGCGTGACTAGCGCGAACCAAGAGACCCAGTACTTC. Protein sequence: CASSVTSANQETQYF.

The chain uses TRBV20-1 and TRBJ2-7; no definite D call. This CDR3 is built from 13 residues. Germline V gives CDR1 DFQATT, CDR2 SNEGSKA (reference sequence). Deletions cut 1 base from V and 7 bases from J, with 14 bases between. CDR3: CSARASGLREQYF. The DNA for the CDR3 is TGCAGTGCTAGAGCTTCTGGGCTTCGAGAGCAGTACTTC.

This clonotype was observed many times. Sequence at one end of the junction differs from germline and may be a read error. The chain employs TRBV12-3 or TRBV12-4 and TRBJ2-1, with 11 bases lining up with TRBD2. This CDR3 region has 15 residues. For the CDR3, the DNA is TGTGCCAGCAGTCTAGCGGGAGGTATCTACAATGAGCAGTTCTTC. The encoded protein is CASSLAGGIYNEQFF.

Here the CDR3 DNA reads TGTGCCAGCAGAAAGACTTCGGGACGTTTCAATGAGCAGTTCTTC. This sequence encodes CASRKTSGRFNEQFF. The J gene is TRBJ2-1, the V gene TRBV6-1, with D perhaps assigned TRBD1 or TRBD2 (5 bases each). The germline V and J ends were trimmed by 6 bases and 6 bases, with 18 bases remaining between them. The CDR3 covers 15 residues. Germline V gene data show CDR1 as MNHNS and CDR2 as SASEGT.

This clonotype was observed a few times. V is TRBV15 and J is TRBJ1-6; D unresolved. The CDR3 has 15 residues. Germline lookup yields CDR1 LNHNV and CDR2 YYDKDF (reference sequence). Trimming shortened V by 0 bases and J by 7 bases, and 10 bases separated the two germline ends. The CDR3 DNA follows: TGTGCCACCAGCAGAGATCGAGGTGAAAATTCACCCCTCCACTTT. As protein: CATSRDRGENSPLHF.

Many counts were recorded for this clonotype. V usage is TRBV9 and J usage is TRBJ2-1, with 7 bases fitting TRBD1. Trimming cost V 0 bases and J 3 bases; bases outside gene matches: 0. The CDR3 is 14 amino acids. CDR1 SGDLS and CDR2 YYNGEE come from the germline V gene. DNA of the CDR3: TGTGCCAGCAGCGTAGGGGACAGCTACAATGAGCAGTTCTTC. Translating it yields CASSVGDSYNEQFF.

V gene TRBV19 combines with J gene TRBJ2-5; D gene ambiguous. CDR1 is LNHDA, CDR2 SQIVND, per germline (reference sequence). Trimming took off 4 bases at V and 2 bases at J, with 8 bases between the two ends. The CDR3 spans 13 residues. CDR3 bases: TGTGCCAGTAGTAAACAGAAGCAAGAGACCCAGTACTTC. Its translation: CASSKQKQETQYF. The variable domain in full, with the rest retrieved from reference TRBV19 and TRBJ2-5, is DGGITQSPKYLFRKEGQNVTLSCEQNLNHDAMYWYRQDPGQGLRLIYYSQIVNDFQKGDIAEGYSVSREKKESFPLTVTSAQKNPTAFYLCASSKQKQETQYFGPGTRLLVL.

The CDR3 DNA sequence: TGTGCCAGCAGCCAAGACATTCCGGGCGACACTGAAGCTTTCTTT. This translates into CASSQDIPGDTEAFF. The chain carries TRBV4-2 and TRBJ1-1; D uncertain. Per germline, CDR1 LGHNA and CDR2 YNFKEQ. V dropped 0 bases and J dropped 3 bases, with 11 bases sitting between them. The CDR3 sequence is 15 residues long.

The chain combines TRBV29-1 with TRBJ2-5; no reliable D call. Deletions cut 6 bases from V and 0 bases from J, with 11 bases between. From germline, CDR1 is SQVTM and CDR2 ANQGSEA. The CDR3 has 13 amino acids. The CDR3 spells CSVYGPNQETQYF. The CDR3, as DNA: TGCAGCGTCTACGGACCGAACCAAGAGACCCAGTACTTC.